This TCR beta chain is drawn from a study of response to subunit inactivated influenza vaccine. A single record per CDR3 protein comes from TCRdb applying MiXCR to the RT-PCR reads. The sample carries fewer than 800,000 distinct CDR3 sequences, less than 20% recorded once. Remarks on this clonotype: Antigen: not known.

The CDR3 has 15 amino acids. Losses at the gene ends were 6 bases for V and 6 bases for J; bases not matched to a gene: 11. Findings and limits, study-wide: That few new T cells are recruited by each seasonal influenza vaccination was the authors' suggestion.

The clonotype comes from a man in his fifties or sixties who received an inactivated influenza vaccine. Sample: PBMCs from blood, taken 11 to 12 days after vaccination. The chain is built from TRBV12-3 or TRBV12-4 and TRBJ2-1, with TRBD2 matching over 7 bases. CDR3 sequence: CASSNRFSGFNEQFF. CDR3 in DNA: TGTGCCAGCAGCAATCGGTTTAGCGGGTTCAATGAGCAGTTCTTC.